The rows below give T cell receptor beta chains drawn from one sample of a study of T cells after yellow fever vaccination. From the 5' RACE reads, TCRdb called clonotypes with MiXCR, one entry per CDR3 protein. The profile shows 300,000 to 350,000 distinct CDR3 sequences, roughly 8% of them singletons. Here the sequenced sample was PBMCs, taken approximately 47 days after the first yellow fever vaccination. Receptors were obtained from a man aged 18-30 years who received the YFV17D yellow fever vaccine. CDR3s include the opening cysteine and the closing phenylalanine or tryptophan. The D gene is left open where the match is weak. Clone size is shown for a subset of rows, as once, few, many or a class of expanded clone.

J | V | size | D | length | CDR3 | DNA
TRBJ2-1 | TRBV7-9 | NA | TRBD1 | 14 | CASSSPGQGHEQFF | TGTGCCAGCAGCTCCCCGGGACAGGGCCATGAGCAGTTCTTC
TRBJ2-3 | TRBV18 | NA | NA | 13 | CASSPGTDHTQYF | TGTGCCAGCTCACCAGGCACAGACCATACGCAGTATTTT
TRBJ2-2 | TRBV27 | NA | TRBD2 | 14 | CASRPREGTGELFF | TGTGCCAGCAGGCCGCGGGAGGGTACCGGGGAGCTGTTTTTT
TRBJ2-7 | TRBV20-1 | few | NA | 14 | CSAFSARSSYEQYF | TGCAGTGCTTTTAGCGCCAGGAGCTCCTACGAGCAGTACTTC
TRBJ2-1 | TRBV6-4 | NA | NA | 15 | CASSESASSYNEQFF | TGTGCCAGCAGTGAATCGGCAAGCTCCTACAATGAGCAGTTCTTC
TRBJ1-5 | TRBV18 | few | NA | 14 | CASSRAGAPQPQHF | TGTGCCAGCTCACGGGCAGGGGCGCCTCAGCCCCAGCATTTT
TRBJ1-1 | TRBV4-2 | NA | TRBD1 | 15 | CASSQGGQGYTEAFF | TGTGCCAGCAGCCAAGGGGGACAGGGATACACTGAAGCTTTCTTT
TRBJ2-5 | TRBV18 | few | NA | 14 | CASSPLAIQETQYF | TGTGCCAGCTCACCATTAGCGATCCAAGAGACCCAGTACTTC
TRBJ1-1 | TRBV25-1 | NA | NA | 13 | CASERQGKDEAFF | TGTGCCAGCGAGAGGCAGGGCAAGGATGAAGCTTTCTTT
TRBJ1-5 | TRBV12-3/TRBV12-4 | NA | NA | 14 | CASTLLGTTQPQHF | TGTGCCAGCACCCTTTTGGGGACCACTCAGCCCCAGCATTTT
TRBJ1-5 | TRBV2 | NA | NA | 13 | CASTGDFNQPQHF | TGTGCCAGCACAGGGGATTTCAATCAGCCCCAGCATTTT
TRBJ2-2 | TRBV6-1 | NA | TRBD1 | 14 | CASRRQGYTGELFF | TGTGCCAGCAGGAGACAGGGGTACACCGGGGAGCTGTTTTTT
TRBJ2-3 | TRBV7-2 | few | NA | 15 | CASSLEFLAADTQYF | TGTGCCAGCAGCTTAGAGTTCCTAGCAGCCGATACGCAGTATTTT
TRBJ2-1 | TRBV27 | NA | TRBD2 | 16 | CASRMTSGYSYNEQFF | TGTGCCAGCAGAATGACTAGCGGGTACTCCTACAATGAGCAGTTCTTC
TRBJ1-2 | TRBV20-1 | NA | NA | 13 | CSARGVRENGYTF | TGCAGTGCTAGGGGGGTGAGGGAGAATGGCTACACCTTC
TRBJ2-1 | TRBV28 | few | TRBD1 | 15 | CASSLTGTGGGEQFF | TGTGCCAGCAGTCTGACCGGGACAGGGGGCGGTGAGCAGTTCTTC
TRBJ2-3 | TRBV20-1 | few | NA | 15 | CSAPLWSEYTDTQYF | TGCAGTGCTCCGCTGTGGTCAGAATACACAGATACGCAGTATTTT
TRBJ1-5 | TRBV19 | NA | NA | 14 | CASSIGRGNQPQHF | TGTGCCAGTAGTATAGGGAGGGGTAATCAGCCCCAGCATTTT
TRBJ2-7 | TRBV7-2 | few | TRBD2 | 14 | CASRTTSGVYEQYF | TGTGCCAGCAGGACGACTAGCGGGGTTTACGAGCAGTACTTC